This T cell receptor beta chain was recorded in a study of cytomegalovirus exposure and HLA in healthy donors. Findings of the study overall: In the 130 or so validation repertoires, approximately 94% of cluster scores exceeded 0, per a later analysis.

The repertoire was sequenced with immunoSEQ multiplex PCR; TCRdb's copy has only in-frame clones and lacks some. Of roughly 250,000 clones listed, around nine tenths are singletons. This CDR3 has 16 amino acids. Looked up from germline, CDR1 is MDHEN and CDR2 is SYDVKM. V was clipped by 5 bases and J by 0 bases; unmatched bases: 9. Details on this clone: Its antigen is unknown.

This receptor was identified in a man younger than 30 in good health and CMV-seronegative. The material sequenced was PBMCs. The rearrangement links TRBV28 to TRBJ2-7; 8 positions agree with TRBD1. The CDR3, as DNA: TGTGCCAGCAGTCCGACAGGGGTGGGTGTCTCCTACGAGCAGTACTTC. This gives the protein CASSPTGVGVSYEQYF. The full variable domain, rest sourced from reference TRBV28 and TRBJ2-7, is DVKVTQSSRYLVKRTGEKVFLECVQDMDHENMFWYRQDPGLGLRLIYFSYDVKMKEKGDIPEGYSVSREKKERFSLILESASTNQTSMYLCASSPTGVGVSYEQYFGPGTRLTVT.